The 25 T cell receptor delta chains in this list originate from one sample, sequenced in a study of γδ T cells in repeated Plasmodium falciparum infection. Vgamma9/Vdelta2+ and Vdelta2-negative gammadelta T cells were flow-sorted from PBMC for bulk sequencing. TCRdb re-called clones from the multiplex PCR reads using CATT. The table lists tens of thousands of delta-chain clones, over 1.5% of them singletons. The sequenced sample consisted of gamma-delta T cells from blood. The receptors come from a pool of human donors (malaria-infected and uninfected, not separated).

A remark on this clone: The protein given by TCRdb reflects a much larger clone and differs at residue 7 from this DNA's translation, likely from a read error; the protein shown is the DNA's translation. This chain joins TRDV1 and TRDJ1, with 9 bases lining up with TRDD3. Trimming took 1 base from V and 0 from J; bases not matched to a gene: 9. Germline loops: CDR1 TSWWSYY, CDR2 QGS. The CDR3 is made up of 18 amino acids. CDR3 loop: CALGEREYWGTHTDKLIF. The CDR3, as DNA: TGTGCTCTTGGGGAACGGGAGTACTGGGGGACTCACACCGATAAACTCATCTTT.

This clone was picked up a small number of times. TCRdb assigns this DNA the protein of a much larger clone, which departs from its translation at residue 9; this likely reflects a read error, and the protein shown comes from translating the DNA. This chain connects TRDV3 to TRDJ1; 7 positions match TRDD2. CDR3 length equals 18 residues. V lost 1 base to trimming and J lost 0 bases; unmatched junction nucleotides: 17. Germline V lookup: CDR1 TVYSNPD, CDR2 GDNSRS (reference sequence). CDR3 sequence (DNA): TGTGCCTTTAACAGGGTACCTTCCTCAATTTCATACACCGATAAACTCATCTTT. Its translation: CAFNRVPSSISYTDKLIF.

This clone has a count of ten or more. A mismatch at residue 14 separates the TCRdb protein from the translated DNA, so the protein presented here was translated from the DNA. This sequence joins TRDV1 and TRDJ1; the D gene is possibly TRDD3 (8 bases). The CDR3 runs to 25 residues. Trimming took 0 bases from V and 0 from J, leaving 38 bases between them. Germline V gives CDR1 TSWWSYY, CDR2 QGS. The CDR3 protein is CALGELLFPTYWGLHHFLYTDKLIF. CDR3 DNA: TGTGCTCTTGGGGAACTTCTCTTTCCTACCTACTGGGGGTTACATCACTTCCTATACACCGATAAACTCATCTTT.

This clone showed up many times. A much bigger clone sits one base away, suggesting this may be a read error. The rearrangement links TRDV1 to TRDJ1, with a weak D call TRDD3 (6 bases). Germline V gives CDR1 TSWWSYY, CDR2 QGS. CDR3 length: 24 residues. The ends were cut back, 1 base at V and 2 bases at J, with 38 bases in the middle. The CDR3 DNA sequence: TGTGCTCTTGGGGAACGGTCCTTCTCAAGATCCTGGGCTGGGGCCCCACTAAAAACCGATAAACTCATCTTT. It translates to CALGERSFSRSWAGAPLKTDKLIF.

This clone was picked up a small number of times. TCRdb's protein for this DNA is that of a much larger clone and differs from the translation at residue 11, likely a read error; the protein shown is the DNA translation. The chain employs TRDV2 and TRDJ1, with D maybe TRDD3 (6 bases). The J gene is not listed in TCRdb, so it was assigned here from a DNA match to germline. There are 18 residues in the CDR3. Germline V gene lookup returns CDR1 GEAIGNYY and CDR2 EKD. Deletions cut 0 bases from V and 2 bases from J, with 21 bases between. The CDR3 region is CACDTISPRGTLTDKLIF. CDR3 DNA: TGTGCCTGTGACACCATATCGCCCCGGGGGACCCTAACCGATAAACTCATCTTT.

Regarding this clone: TCRdb's protein for this DNA is that of a much larger clone and differs from the translation at residue 6, likely a read error; the protein shown is the DNA translation. The chain joins TRDV1 to TRDJ1; D uncertain. CDR1 is TSWWSYY and CDR2 is QGS in the germline V gene. This CDR3 comprises 11 residues. V dropped 2 bases and J dropped 7 bases, with 5 bases sitting between them. DNA of the CDR3: TGTGCTCTTGGGGAAATTCGTAAACTCATCTTT. This sequence encodes CALGEIRKLIF.

Comment on this clone: A far bigger clonotype differs at one base, so this is likely a read error. The sample contains more than one DNA sequence encoding this CDR3. J is TRDJ1 and V is TRDV1; 9 bases map to TRDD3. Matching the DNA to germline supplied the J gene, which TCRdb does not give. The trim removed 1 base at V and 0 bases at J, leaving 15 bases unmatched. The CDR3 consists of 20 residues. From germline, CDR1 is TSWWSYY and CDR2 QGS. The CDR3: CALGERNQGDTLLDTDKLIF. CDR3 bases: TGTGCTCTTGGGGAACGGAATCAGGGGGATACACTCCTTGACACCGATAAACTCATCTTT.

There are many counts of this clone. It differs at one base from a far larger clone, so likely a read error. Other DNA sequences in this sample translate to the same CDR3. This sequence joins TRDV1 and TRDJ1; 10 nucleotides match TRDD3. CDR1 TSWWSYY and CDR2 QGS come from the germline V gene. The length of the CDR3 is 16 residues. CDR3 region: CALGGLPRGGIRKLIF. DNA of the CDR3: TGTGCCCTTGGGGGCCTCCCGAGGGGGGGGATACGCAAACTCATCTTT.

The sample holds a few counts of this clone. The mismatch at residue 10 between this DNA's translation and the TCRdb protein of a much larger clone likely reflects a read error; the protein shown is translated from the DNA. The V and J genes are TRDV1 and TRDJ1; 7 nucleotides match TRDD3. The J gene, absent from TCRdb, was called here by matching the DNA to germline. Germline V gene sequence: CDR1 TSWWSYY, CDR2 QGS. The CDR3 sequence is 20 residues long. V gave up 4 bases and J gave up 2 bases; unmatched junction bases: 22. The CDR3 reads CALGAIPGDSKGRKTDKLIF. CDR3 nucleotide sequence: TGTGCTCTTGGGGCAATACCGGGGGATTCAAAAGGGCGTAAGACCGATAAACTCATCTTT.

A remark on this clone: The TCRdb protein, from a much larger clone, departs from this DNA's translation at residue 13, likely by read error; the protein shown derives from the DNA. The V call is TRDV2, the J call TRDJ1; 7 nucleotides match TRDD3. Because TCRdb records no J gene, it was assigned here through a match of the DNA to germline. CDR1 is GEAIGNYY, CDR2 EKD, per germline. V dropped 0 bases and J dropped 1; count of bases not matched to a gene: 16. This CDR3 has 19 residues. The CDR3 here is CACDTVETGGDLCTDKLIF. The CDR3 DNA is TGTGCCTGTGACACCGTCGAAACAGGGGGGGATCTGTGCACCGATAAACTCATCTTT.

The assigned J gene is TRDJ1, but the V gene is uncalled; the table assigns TRDD3, which was not confirmed against the DNA. This CDR3 is 21 amino acids long. Here the CDR3 reads CATAGRARVWGTRPLSPKLIF. The CDR3 nucleotides read TGTGCCACCGCCGGTCGGGCCAGGGTCTGGGGGACTCGACCCCTATCGCCTAAACTCATCTTT.

A few counts support this clone. TCRdb's protein for this DNA is that of a much larger clone and differs from the translation at residue 12, likely a read error; the protein shown is the DNA translation. The V gene is TRDV1, the J gene TRDJ1; 13 bases fit TRDD3. Matching the DNA to germline supplied the J gene, which TCRdb does not give. Trimming at V came to 0 bases and at J to 0 bases, leaving 34 bases not matched to a gene. The CDR3 is 28 residues long. The germline gives CDR1 TSWWSYY, CDR2 QGS. CDR3 nucleotide sequence: TGTGCTCTTGGGGAACTTAGTCATGGGTTCCTAAAGGAGCCGTACTGGGGGATACGTAGGGCGTACACCGATAAACTCATCTTT. It is translated as CALGELSHGFLKEPYWGIRRAYTDKLIF.

This clone came up a few times. The protein TCRdb gives is from a much larger clone and does not agree with this DNA's translation at residue 5, likely a read error; the protein shown here comes from the DNA. The CDR3 region has the DNA TGTGCTCTTGGGGGACTGGGTTCTTGGGGGATACGAGACGGCGATAAACTCATCTTT. It specifies CALGGLGSWGIRDGDKLIF. The V gene is TRDV1, the J gene TRDJ1; 11 bases are shared with TRDD3. This CDR3 comprises 19 residues. Germline trimming cut 4 bases from V and 4 bases from J; bases unmatched to any gene: 17. CDR1 TSWWSYY and CDR2 QGS come from the germline V gene.

Regarding this clone: The TCRdb protein, from a much larger clone, departs from this DNA's translation at residue 5, likely by read error; the protein shown derives from the DNA. The chain couples TRDV1 to TRDJ1; the D call may be TRDD2 or TRDD3 (8 bases each). Since TCRdb gives no J gene, matching the DNA to germline was used here to assign it. V lost 4 bases and J lost 1, with 46 bases in between. The germline gives CDR1 TSWWSYY, CDR2 QGS. The CDR3 has 26 amino acids. The CDR3 region has the DNA TGTGCTCTTGGGGGTACTACTTCGGGGAGCCACTTCCTACGTTTTAAACTGGGGGTCTCCACCGATAAACTCATCTTT. It specifies CALGGTTSGSHFLRFKLGVSTDKLIF.

As regards this clone: TCRdb attributes to this sequence the protein of a much larger clone, which differs from the DNA translation at residue 19; a read error is likely, and the protein displayed is translated from the DNA. The V gene is TRDV3, the J gene TRDJ1, with TRDD3 identical over 11 bases. Matching the DNA to germline supplied the J gene, which TCRdb does not give. Trimming cost V 3 bases and J 1 base; bases outside gene matches: 37. The CDR3 contains 25 residues. From germline, CDR1 is TVYSNPD and CDR2 GDNSRS (reference sequence). The CDR3 loop reads CAFPLSFHVLHSVLGDKERTDKLIF. DNA for the CDR3: TGTGCCTTCCCACTAAGCTTCCACGTTCTACATTCGGTACTGGGGGATAAGGAGCGCACCGATAAACTCATCTTT.

This clone occurred a few times. The protein recorded in TCRdb matches a much larger clone and deviates from this DNA's translation at residue 3, suggesting a read error; the protein here is obtained by translating the DNA. The rearrangement links TRDV1 to TRDJ1, with a weak D call TRDD3 (6 bases). Germline-derived CDR1 and CDR2 are TSWWSYY and QGS. This CDR3 has 17 amino acids. The CDR3 region is CAPGELPSYIFTDKLIF. For the CDR3, the DNA is TGTGCTCCTGGGGAACTTCCATCATATATCTTCACCGATAAACTCATCTTT.

In this sample, this clone turned up many times. The sample carries other DNA sequences with the same CDR3. The V call is TRDV3, the J call TRDJ1; TRDD3 matches at 13 bases. V lost 1 base, J lost 2 bases, and 22 bases stayed unmatched. The length of the CDR3 is 21 residues. Germline CDR1 is TVYSNPD and CDR2 is GDNSRS (reference sequence). CDR3 protein: CAFKAYPRTGGYARRTDKLIF. CDR3 bases: TGTGCCTTTAAAGCCTACCCCCGTACTGGGGGATACGCGCGTCGAACCGATAAACTCATCTTT.

This clone has a handful of counts. A read error is the likely source, as a far larger clone sits one nucleotide away. Other DNA sequences in this specimen translate into the identical CDR3. The J gene went uncalled, whereas the V gene is TRDV1; no DNA check was done on the table's D call, TRDD3. The CDR3 is made up of 21 amino acids. Germline values: CDR1 TSWWSYY, CDR2 QGS. The DNA for the CDR3 is TGTGCTCTTGGGGTTTCCTCGTACTGGGGGATCCAAACTTCTTTGACAGCACAGCTCTTCTTT. It codes for CALGVSSYWGIQTSLTAQLFF.

This clone was found a few times. TCRdb has a much larger clone's protein, which differs at residue 7 from the translation of this DNA, likely because of a read error; what is shown is the protein translated from the DNA. V usage is TRDV1 and J usage is TRDJ1; 9 nucleotides match TRDD3. TCRdb records no J gene; here it was assigned by comparing the DNA to germline. Germline-derived CDR1 and CDR2 are TSWWSYY and QGS. Losses at the gene ends were 0 bases for V and 1 base for J; bases not matched to a gene: 18. The CDR3 contains 21 residues. The CDR3 nucleotides read TGTGCTCTTGGGGAACTAGAGACCGGCTGGGGGATCCTAAAGAGCACCGATAAACTCATCTTT. Translation: CALGELETGWGILKSTDKLIF.

Ten or more counts support this clone. It may be a read error: a sequence one base away is much more abundant. The sample holds other DNA sequences that translate to the same CDR3. The rearrangement links TRDV2 to TRDJ1; no reliable D call. There are 15 residues in the CDR3. The V gene's germline CDR1 is GEAIGNYY and CDR2 EKD. Trimming removed 3 bases from V and 9 bases from J, with 22 bases in between. The CDR3 reads CACDLTRDRAIELIF. The CDR3 DNA sequence: TGTGCCTGTGACCTGACACGGGACCGGGCGATTGAACTCATCTTT.

This clone showed up many times. The protein given by TCRdb reflects a much larger clone and differs at residue 11 from this DNA's translation, likely from a read error; the protein shown is the DNA's translation. The rearrangement uses TRDV1 and TRDJ1; 9 positions match TRDD2. The CDR3 covers 23 residues. Germline assignment: CDR1 TSWWSYY and CDR2 QGS. The DNA of the CDR3 is TGTGCCTTCCATACCTCCTTCCTACGGGTACCGGGGGACCAGCTGGGGGACACCGATAAACTCATCTTT. Translating it yields CAFHTSFLRVPGDQLGDTDKLIF.

This clone has a handful of counts. This probably arose from a read error, given a far larger clone one base away. This same CDR3 is encoded by further DNA sequences in the sample. The V call is TRDV3, the J call TRDJ1, with 7 bases aligning to TRDD3. TCRdb supplies no J gene; here it was assigned by aligning the nucleotide sequence to germline. Germline V gene lookup returns CDR1 TVYSNPD and CDR2 GDNSRS (reference sequence). Trimming cost V 2 bases and J 0 bases; bases outside gene matches: 36. This CDR3 has 24 amino acids. CDR3 sequence (DNA): TGTGCCTTTCGGAAACCAAAATACGTTCATTACGGAGGATACGGTAGAACAAACACCGATAAACTCATCTTT. The encoded protein is CAFRKPKYVHYGGYGRTNTDKLIF.

Judged by abundance, this clone is medium-sized. Additional DNA sequences in this sample encode the identical CDR3. J is TRDJ1 and V is TRDV1, with 12 bases aligning to TRDD3. This CDR3 contains 21 residues. J gave up 1 base and V 3 bases, and 18 bases lay outside the gene matches. The germline CDR1 and CDR2 sequences are TSWWSYY and QGS. Here the CDR3 reads CALGDPPRGLGDTMRTDKLIF. CDR3 sequence (DNA): TGTGCTCTTGGGGACCCCCCTAGGGGGCTGGGGGATACGATGCGCACCGATAAACTCATCTTT.

Comment on this clone: The TCRdb protein, from a much larger clone, departs from this DNA's translation at residue 3, likely by read error; the protein shown derives from the DNA. The V gene is TRDV1, the J gene TRDJ1; TRDD3 matches at 9 bases. The CDR3 sequence is 23 residues long. Germline CDR1 reads TSWWSYY; CDR2 reads QGS. CDR3 coding DNA: TGTGCTTTTGGGGAACGAGTTTCCTCAATCCCGCCCTGGGGATACGCGGGCACCGATAAACTCATCTTT. The encoded protein is CAFGERVSSIPPWGYAGTDKLIF.

A few counts support this clone. The TCRdb record carries a much larger clone's protein, which differs from this DNA's translation at residue 11; a read error is the likely cause, and the protein listed here is the DNA translation. The chain is built from TRDV1 and TRDJ1; 8 positions match TRDD3. In the absence of a J gene in TCRdb, the DNA was matched to germline to assign it here. Looked up from germline, CDR1 is TSWWSYY and CDR2 is QGS. With V trimmed by 2 bases and J by 4 bases, 24 bases remained unmatched. The CDR3 totals 21 residues. The CDR3 DNA reads as TGTGCTCTTGGGGAATCACTGTCCTACGGGTCCCTCTGGGGGAGATTCGATAAACTCATCTTT. Its protein product is CALGESLSYGSLWGRFDKLIF.